The clone carrying this T cell receptor (beta chain) showed up many times. A read error may produce the germline difference seen at one junction end. The data were taken from a study of read filtering for tumor transcriptome and immune sequencing. Study background: By R-ISS, stages I, II and III held about 8, 16 and 7 patients.

Molecular barcoded adaptors covering alpha/delta and beta/gamma chains were used on 400 to 450 ng RNA. A single record per CDR3 protein comes from TCRdb applying MiXCR to the reads. The sample holds tens of thousands of distinct CDR3 sequences, roughly 21% seen once. This CDR3 has 14 amino acids. Germline values: CDR1 SGHRS, CDR2 YFSETQ. This chain connects TRBV5-1 to TRBJ2-5; D could derive from TRBD1 or TRBD2 (6 bases each). The sequenced sample consisted of a population of CD138-negative cells sorted from bone marrow. The clonotype was recovered from a donor over 35 with multiple myeloma. For the CDR3, the DNA is TGTGCCAGCAGCTTAGGGGGGCTCCAGGAGACCCAGTACTTC. Translation: CASSLGGLQETQYF.